This T cell receptor beta chain was observed in a study of T-cell memory formation after mild COVID-19. For the study at large: Largely donor-specific TCR clusters were found. Whole-study results and caveats: Pre-infection memory harbored some responding clones, suggesting cross-reactive memory joined. Clones which contracted sat mainly in CM and EM if CD4+, and in EMRA if CD8+.

Via MiXCR, TCRdb re-called the 5' RACE reads, giving one row per CDR3 protein. The repertoire consists of roughly 170,000 distinct CDR3 sequences, with roughly a fifth occurring once and the leading ten covering 23%. In this sample, this clonotype turned up a few times. As yet, its antigen is unknown. The V gene's germline CDR1 is SGHAT and CDR2 FQNNGV. Between the trimmed V and J ends, which lost 5 bases and 0 bases, there was a span of 11 bases. The CDR3 has 16 amino acids. The source of this sequence is an adult woman who had mild COVID-19 (a few samples of this study predate the infection). Cell type and time point are not known. The sample consisted of PBMCs or a T cell subset sorted from them (not recorded which). The chain carries TRBV11-2 and TRBJ2-6; D remains ambiguous. The CDR3: CASSPPGYSGANVLTF. The CDR3 nucleotides read TGTGCCAGCAGCCCCCCTGGGTACTCTGGGGCCAACGTCCTGACTTTC.